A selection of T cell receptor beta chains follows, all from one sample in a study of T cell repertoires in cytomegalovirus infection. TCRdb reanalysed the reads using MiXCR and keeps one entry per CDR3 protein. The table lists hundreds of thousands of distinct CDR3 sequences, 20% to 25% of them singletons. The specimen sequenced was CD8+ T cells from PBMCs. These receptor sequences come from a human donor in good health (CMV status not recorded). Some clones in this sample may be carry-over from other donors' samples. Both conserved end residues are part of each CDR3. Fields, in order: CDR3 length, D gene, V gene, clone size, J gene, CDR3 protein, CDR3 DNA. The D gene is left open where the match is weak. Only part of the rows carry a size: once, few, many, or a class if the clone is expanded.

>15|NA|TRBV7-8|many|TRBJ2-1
CASSLAGVPYNEQFF
TGTGCCAGCAGCTTAGCGGGGGTTCCCTACAATGAGCAGTTCTTC
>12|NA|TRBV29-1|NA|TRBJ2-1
CSVAGPGNEQFF
TGCAGCGTTGCAGGGCCTGGGAATGAGCAGTTCTTC
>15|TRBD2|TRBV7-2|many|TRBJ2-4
CASSPSGTSGGGQYF
TGTGCCAGCAGCCCTTCCGGGACTAGCGGGGGGGGTCAGTACTTC
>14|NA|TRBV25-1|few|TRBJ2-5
CATRDPHEVETQYF
TGTGCCACGCGGGACCCCCACGAGGTGGAGACCCAGTACTTC
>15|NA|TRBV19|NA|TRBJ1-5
CASSIASGGNQPQHF
TGTGCCAGTAGTATAGCGTCGGGAGGAAATCAGCCCCAGCATTTT
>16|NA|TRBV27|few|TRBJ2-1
CASSLLPRGENNEQFF
TGTGCCAGCAGTTTACTTCCCAGGGGGGAAAACAATGAGCAGTTCTTC
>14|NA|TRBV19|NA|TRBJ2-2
CASEKGRRTGELFF
TGTGCCAGTGAGAAGGGCAGGAGGACCGGGGAGCTGTTTTTT
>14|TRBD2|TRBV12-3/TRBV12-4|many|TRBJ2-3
CASFGGLAGDTQYF
TGTGCCAGTTTTGGGGGACTAGCTGGAGATACGCAGTATTTT
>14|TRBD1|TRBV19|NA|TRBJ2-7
CASSMGQGAYEQYF
TGTGCCAGTAGTATGGGACAGGGGGCCTACGAGCAGTACTTC
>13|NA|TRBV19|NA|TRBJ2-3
CASSIDRTDTQYF
TGTGCCAGTAGTATCGACCGGACAGATACGCAGTATTTT
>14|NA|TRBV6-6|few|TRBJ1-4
CASTQKGTGEKLFF
TGTGCCAGCACCCAAAAGGGAACGGGGGAAAAACTGTTTTTT
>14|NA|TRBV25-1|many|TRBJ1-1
CASRGVPENTEAFF
TGTGCCAGCAGGGGAGTGCCGGAGAACACTGAAGCTTTCTTT
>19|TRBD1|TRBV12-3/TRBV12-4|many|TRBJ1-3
CASSFIPPGQPFSGNTIYF
TGTGCCAGCAGTTTCATACCCCCGGGACAGCCATTCTCTGGAAACACCATATATTTT
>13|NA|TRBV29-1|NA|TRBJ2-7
CSVEGGSVGEQYF
TGCAGCGTTGAAGGCGGATCAGTGGGCGAGCAGTACTTC
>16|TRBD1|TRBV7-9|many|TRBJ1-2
CASSYRDRESNYGYTF
TGTGCCAGCAGCTACCGGGACAGGGAGTCGAACTATGGCTACACCTTC
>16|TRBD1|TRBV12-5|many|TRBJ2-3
CASGLVRYQGADTQYF
TGTGCTAGTGGTTTGGTCCGTTACCAGGGGGCAGATACGCAGTATTTT
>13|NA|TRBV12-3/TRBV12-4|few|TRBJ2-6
CASSFPGLEVLTF
TGTGCCAGCAGTTTCCCCGGGCTAGAGGTCCTGACTTTC
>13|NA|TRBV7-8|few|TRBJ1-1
CASSLWYGSEAFF
TGTGCCAGCAGCTTATGGTACGGGAGTGAAGCTTTCTTT
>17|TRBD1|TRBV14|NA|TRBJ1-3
CASSRWTGPSSRNTIYF
TGTGCCAGCAGCCGATGGACAGGGCCTTCCAGTAGAAACACCATATATTTT
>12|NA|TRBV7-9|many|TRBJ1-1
CASTGQNTEAFF
TGTGCCAGCACAGGACAGAACACTGAAGCTTTCTTT
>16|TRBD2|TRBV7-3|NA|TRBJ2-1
CASSLIGGGSYNEQFF
TGTGCCAGCAGCTTAATTGGCGGGGGCTCCTACAATGAGCAGTTCTTC
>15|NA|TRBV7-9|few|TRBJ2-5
CASSRGRSEGETQYF
TGTGCCAGCAGCCGGGGTAGGAGCGAAGGAGAGACCCAGTACTTC
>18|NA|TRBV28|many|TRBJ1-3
CASSLPWTTSSSGNTIYF
TGTGCCAGCAGTTTACCCTGGACGACCTCCAGCTCTGGAAACACCATATATTTT
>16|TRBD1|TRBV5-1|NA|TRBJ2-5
CASSDGGQGAKETQYF
TGCGCCAGCAGCGATGGGGGACAGGGGGCGAAAGAGACCCAGTACTTC
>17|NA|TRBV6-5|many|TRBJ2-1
CASSYAGEARSYNEQFF
TGTGCCAGCAGTTATGCCGGAGAGGCCCGGTCCTACAATGAGCAGTTCTTC
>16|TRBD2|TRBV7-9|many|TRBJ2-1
CASSLGSSGGYNEQFF
TGTGCCAGCAGCTTAGGGAGCAGCGGGGGATACAATGAGCAGTTCTTC
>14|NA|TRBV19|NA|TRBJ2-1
CATRGSFSYNEQFF
TGTGCCACCAGGGGCTCTTTTTCCTACAATGAGCAGTTCTTC
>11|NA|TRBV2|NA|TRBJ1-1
CASTTVYQAFF
TGTGCCAGCACCACCGTATACCAAGCTTTCTTT
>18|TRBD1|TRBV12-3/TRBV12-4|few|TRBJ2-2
CASSYPGQGQSNTGELFF
TGTGCCAGCAGTTACCCGGGACAGGGGCAATCGAACACCGGGGAGCTGTTTTTT
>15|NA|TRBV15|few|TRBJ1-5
CATSRDSEFRQPQHF
TGTGCCACCAGCAGAGATAGCGAGTTCCGGCAGCCCCAGCATTTT
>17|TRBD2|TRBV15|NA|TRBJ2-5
CVTSRDAGLAVQETQYF
TGTGTCACCAGCAGAGATGCGGGACTAGCGGTTCAAGAGACCCAGTACTTC
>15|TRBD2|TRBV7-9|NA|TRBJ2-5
CASSPRSGERETQYF
TGTGCCAGCAGCCCTCGAAGCGGGGAACGAGAGACCCAGTACTTC
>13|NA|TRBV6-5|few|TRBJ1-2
CASSYRTHYGYTF
TGTGCCAGCAGTTACAGGACCCACTATGGCTACACCTTC
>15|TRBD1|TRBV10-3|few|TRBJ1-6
CAISETGGANSPLHF
TGTGCCATCAGTGAGACAGGGGGCGCGAATTCACCCCTCCACTTT
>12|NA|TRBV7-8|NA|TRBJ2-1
CASSLTDDEQFF
TGTGCCAGCAGCTTGACGGACGATGAGCAGTTCTTC
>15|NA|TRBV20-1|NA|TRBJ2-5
CSARDQTEYQETQYF
TGCAGTGCTAGAGATCAGACTGAGTACCAAGAGACCCAGTACTTC
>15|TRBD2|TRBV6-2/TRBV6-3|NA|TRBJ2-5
CASSDPDLAGWTQYF
TGTGCCAGCAGTGACCCGGATCTAGCGGGGTGGACCCAGTACTTC
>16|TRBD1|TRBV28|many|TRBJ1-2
CASSSPGQGANYGYTF
TGTGCCAGCAGTTCCCCTGGACAGGGAGCTAACTATGGCTACACCTTC
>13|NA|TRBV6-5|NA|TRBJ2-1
CASTGGLYNEQFF
TGTGCCAGCACCGGGGGCCTTTACAATGAGCAGTTCTTC
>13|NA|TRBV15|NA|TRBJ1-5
CATSPQGREPQHF
TGTGCCACCAGCCCACAGGGAAGAGAGCCCCAGCATTTT
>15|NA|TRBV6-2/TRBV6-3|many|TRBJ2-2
CASSLYSANTGELFF
TGTGCCAGCAGTCTTTACAGCGCGAACACCGGGGAGCTGTTTTTT
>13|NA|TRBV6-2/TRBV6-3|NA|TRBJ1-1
CASSYYLNTEAFF
TGTGCCAGCAGTTACTACCTGAACACTGAAGCTTTCTTT
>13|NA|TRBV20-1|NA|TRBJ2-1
CSARAGAYNEQFF
TGCAGTGCTAGGGCAGGAGCCTACAATGAGCAGTTCTTC
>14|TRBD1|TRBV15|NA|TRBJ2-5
CATSGKQGAETQYF
TGTGCCACCAGCGGGAAACAGGGGGCTGAGACCCAGTACTTC
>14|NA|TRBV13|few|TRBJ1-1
CASSLIGGGTEAFF
TGTGCCAGCAGCTTAATCGGGGGAGGTACTGAAGCTTTCTTT
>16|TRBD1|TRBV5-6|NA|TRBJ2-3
CASSWGTGGYADTQYF
TGTGCCAGCAGCTGGGGGACAGGGGGTTACGCAGATACGCAGTATTTT
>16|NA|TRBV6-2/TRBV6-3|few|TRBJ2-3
CASSYYPGRSTDTQYF
TGTGCCAGCAGTTACTACCCGGGACGAAGCACAGATACGCAGTATTTT
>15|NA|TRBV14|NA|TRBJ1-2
CASSQDVVGIYGYTF
TGTGCCAGCAGCCAAGATGTCGTGGGGATCTATGGCTACACCTTC
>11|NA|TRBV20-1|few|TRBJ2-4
CSAREGGIQYF
TGCAGTGCTAGAGAGGGGGGCATTCAGTACTTC
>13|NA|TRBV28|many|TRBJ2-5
CASSLRLGETQYF
TGTGCCAGCAGTCTGAGGCTGGGGGAGACCCAGTACTTC
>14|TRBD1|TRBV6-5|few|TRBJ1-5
CASRLRQGGQPQHF
TGTGCCAGCAGACTGAGACAGGGCGGCCAGCCCCAGCATTTT
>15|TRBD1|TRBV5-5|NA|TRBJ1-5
CASSLGTGSGQPQHF
TGTGCCAGCAGCTTGGGGACAGGGTCTGGGCAGCCCCAGCATTTT
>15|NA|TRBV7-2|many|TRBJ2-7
CASSLAGQAAYEQYF
TGTGCCAGCAGCTTAGCCGGTCAGGCAGCCTACGAGCAGTACTTC
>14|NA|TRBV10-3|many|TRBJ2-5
CAISETSIKETQYF
TGTGCCATCAGTGAGACGAGCATCAAAGAGACCCAGTACTTC
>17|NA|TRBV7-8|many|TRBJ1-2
CASSEWRQARANYGYTF
TGTGCCAGCAGCGAGTGGCGGCAGGCGCGAGCTAACTATGGCTACACCTTC
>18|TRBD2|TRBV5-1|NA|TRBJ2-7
CASSSTSGGNIFSYEQYF
TGCGCCAGCAGCTCGACTAGCGGGGGGAATATCTTCTCCTACGAGCAGTACTTC